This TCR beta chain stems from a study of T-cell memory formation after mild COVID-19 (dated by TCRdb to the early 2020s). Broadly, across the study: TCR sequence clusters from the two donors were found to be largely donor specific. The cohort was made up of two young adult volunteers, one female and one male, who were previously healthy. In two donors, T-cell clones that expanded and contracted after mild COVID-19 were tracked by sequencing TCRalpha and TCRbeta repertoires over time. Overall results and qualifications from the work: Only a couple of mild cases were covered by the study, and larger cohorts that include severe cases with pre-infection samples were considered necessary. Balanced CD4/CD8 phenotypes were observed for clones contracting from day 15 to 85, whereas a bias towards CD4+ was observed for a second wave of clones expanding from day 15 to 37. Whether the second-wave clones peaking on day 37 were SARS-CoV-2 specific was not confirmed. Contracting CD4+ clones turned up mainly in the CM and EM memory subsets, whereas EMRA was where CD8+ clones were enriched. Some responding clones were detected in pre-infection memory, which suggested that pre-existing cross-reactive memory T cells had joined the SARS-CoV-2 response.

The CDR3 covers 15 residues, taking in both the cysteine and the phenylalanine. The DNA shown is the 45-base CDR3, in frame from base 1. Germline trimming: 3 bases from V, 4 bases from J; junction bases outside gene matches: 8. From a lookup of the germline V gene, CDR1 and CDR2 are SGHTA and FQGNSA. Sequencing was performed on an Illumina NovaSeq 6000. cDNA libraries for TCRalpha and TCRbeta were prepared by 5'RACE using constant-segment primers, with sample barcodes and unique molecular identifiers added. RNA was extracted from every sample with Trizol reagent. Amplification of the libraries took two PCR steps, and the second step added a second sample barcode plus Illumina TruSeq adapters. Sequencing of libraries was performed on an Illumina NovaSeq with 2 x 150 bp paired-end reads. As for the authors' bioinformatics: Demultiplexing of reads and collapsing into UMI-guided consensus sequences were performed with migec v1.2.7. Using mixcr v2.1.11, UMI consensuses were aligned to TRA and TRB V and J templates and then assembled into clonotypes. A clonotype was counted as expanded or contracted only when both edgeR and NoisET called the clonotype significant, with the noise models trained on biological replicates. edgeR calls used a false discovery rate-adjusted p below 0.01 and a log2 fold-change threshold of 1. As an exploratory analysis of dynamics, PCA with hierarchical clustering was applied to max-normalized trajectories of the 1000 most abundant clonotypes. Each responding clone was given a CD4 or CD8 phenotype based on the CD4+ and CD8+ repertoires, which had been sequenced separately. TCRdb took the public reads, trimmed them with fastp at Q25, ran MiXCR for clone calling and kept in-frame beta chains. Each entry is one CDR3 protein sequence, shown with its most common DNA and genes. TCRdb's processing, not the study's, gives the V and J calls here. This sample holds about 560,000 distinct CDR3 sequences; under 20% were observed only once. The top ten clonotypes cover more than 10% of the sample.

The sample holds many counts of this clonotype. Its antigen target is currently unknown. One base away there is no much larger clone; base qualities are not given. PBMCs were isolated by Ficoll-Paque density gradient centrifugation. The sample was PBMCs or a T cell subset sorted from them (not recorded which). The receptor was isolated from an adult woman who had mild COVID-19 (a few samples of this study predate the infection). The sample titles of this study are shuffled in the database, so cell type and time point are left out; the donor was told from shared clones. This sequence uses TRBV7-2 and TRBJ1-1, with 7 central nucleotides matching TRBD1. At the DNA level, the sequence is TGTGCCAGCAGCTTCCAAAACGCAGGGGGCACTGAAGCTTTCTTT. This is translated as CASSFQNAGGTEAFF.